This TCR beta chain was captured by sequencing in a study of response to subunit inactivated influenza vaccine. Study-level points and caveats: New T cells are recruited in small numbers by each seasonal influenza vaccination, according to the authors' suggestion.

Trimming cost V 5 bases and J 4 bases; bases outside gene matches: 7. The CDR3 consists of 13 residues. Germline V lookup: CDR1 DFQATT, CDR2 SNEGSKA (reference sequence). TCRdb re-derived calls from the RT-PCR reads in MiXCR, one entry per CDR3 protein. The profile shows hundreds of thousands of distinct CDR3 sequences, approximately 14% of them singletons. Concerning this clonotype itself: Its antigen is not known.

The chain links TRBV20-1 to TRBJ1-2; 7 bases are a match to TRBD1. Sample: PBMCs from blood, taken roughly 12 days after vaccination. The sequence derives from a man aged 50 to 60 who received an inactivated influenza vaccine. CDR3 DNA: TGCAGTGCTTGGTCGGGACAGCTCTATGGCTACACCTTC. Encoded protein: CSAWSGQLYGYTF.